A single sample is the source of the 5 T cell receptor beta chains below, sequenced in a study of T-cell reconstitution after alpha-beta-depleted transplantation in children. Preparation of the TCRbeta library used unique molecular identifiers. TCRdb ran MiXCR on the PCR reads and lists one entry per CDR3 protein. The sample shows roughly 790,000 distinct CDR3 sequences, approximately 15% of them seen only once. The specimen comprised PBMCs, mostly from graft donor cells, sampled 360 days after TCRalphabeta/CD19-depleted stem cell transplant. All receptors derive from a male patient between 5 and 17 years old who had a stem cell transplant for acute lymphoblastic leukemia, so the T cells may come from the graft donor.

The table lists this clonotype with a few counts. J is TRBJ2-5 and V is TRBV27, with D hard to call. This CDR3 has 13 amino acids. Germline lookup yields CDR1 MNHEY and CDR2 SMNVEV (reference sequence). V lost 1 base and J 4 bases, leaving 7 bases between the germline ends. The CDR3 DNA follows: TGTGCCAGCAGTTTATTTTCGGGAGAGACCCAGTACTTC. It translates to CASSLFSGETQYF.

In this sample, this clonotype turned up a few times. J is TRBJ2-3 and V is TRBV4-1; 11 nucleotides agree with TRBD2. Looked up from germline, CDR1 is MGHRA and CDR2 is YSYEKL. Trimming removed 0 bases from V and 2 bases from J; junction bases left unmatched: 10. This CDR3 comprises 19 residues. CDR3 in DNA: TGCGCCAGCAGCCAAGATAGCGGGAGGGCCTATACTGACACAGATACGCAGTATTTT. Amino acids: CASSQDSGRAYTDTDTQYF.

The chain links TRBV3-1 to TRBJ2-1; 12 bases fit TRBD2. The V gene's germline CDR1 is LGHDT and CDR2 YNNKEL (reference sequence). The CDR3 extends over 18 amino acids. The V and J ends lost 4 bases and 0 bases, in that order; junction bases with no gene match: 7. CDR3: CASSPTLAGGLSYNEQFF. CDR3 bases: TGTGCCAGCAGCCCCACTCTAGCGGGAGGGCTCTCCTACAATGAGCAGTTCTTC.

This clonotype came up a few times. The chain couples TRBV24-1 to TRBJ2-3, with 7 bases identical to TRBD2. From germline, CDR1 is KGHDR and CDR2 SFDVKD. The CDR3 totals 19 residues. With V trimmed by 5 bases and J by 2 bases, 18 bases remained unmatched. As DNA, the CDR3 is TGTGCCACCAGTGGAGGGAGTCGGACCGGGAGGACTTACACAGATACGCAGTATTTT. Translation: CATSGGSRTGRTYTDTQYF.

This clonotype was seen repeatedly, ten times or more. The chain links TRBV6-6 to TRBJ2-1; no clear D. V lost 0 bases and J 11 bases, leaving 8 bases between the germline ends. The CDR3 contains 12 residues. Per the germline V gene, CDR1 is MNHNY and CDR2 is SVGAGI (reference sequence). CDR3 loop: CASSYSSNQQFF. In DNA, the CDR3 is TGTGCCAGCAGTTACTCTTCGAACCAGCAGTTCTTC.